The 3 T cell receptor beta chains below were found in one sample sequenced in a study of T cells in Graves' hyperthyroidism and ophthalmopathy. TCR beta CDR3 regions were amplified from RNA transcripts. HTBI primers drove first-round RT-PCR of the TCR CDR3. Each CDR3 protein gets one entry after TCRdb re-called the multiplex PCR reads with MiXCR. The sample yields hundreds of thousands of distinct CDR3 sequences, roughly 19% seen once. Input material: blood. The receptor set was obtained from a man between 50 and 59 years old with Graves' ophthalmopathy.

V and J are TRBV20-1 and TRBJ2-5; D is ambiguous. CDR1 DFQATT and CDR2 SNEGSKA come from the germline V gene (reference sequence). Trimming took off 6 bases at V and 5 bases at J, with 22 bases between the two ends. The CDR3 loop spans 15 amino acids. CDR3 in amino acids: CSALFVSLIPETQYF. Written as DNA, the CDR3 is TGCAGTGCGCTATTCGTCTCGCTTATTCCGGAGACCCAGTACTTC.

This clonotype was detected many times. J is TRBJ2-3 and V is TRBV5-8; tentative D call: TRBD2 (6 bases). Trimming cost V 1 base and J 5 bases, with 14 bases left between them. Germline V gene data show CDR1 as SGHTS and CDR2 as YDEGEE. CDR3 length: 15 amino acids. In DNA form, the CDR3 reads TGTGCCAGCAGCTTGTTGGGAGGTCCTGAAGATACGCAGTATTTT. Residues: CASSLLGGPEDTQYF.

This clonotype was observed a few times. CDR3 amino acids: CASGSAGMGTDTQYF. CDR3 nucleotide sequence: TGTGCCAGCGGATCTGCAGGGATGGGGACAGATACGCAGTATTTT. V is TRBV7-3 and J is TRBJ2-3; a weak D match, TRBD1 (5 bases). Trimming pared 8 bases from V and 3 bases from J, leaving 18 bases between. CDR1 SGHTA and CDR2 FQGTGA come from the germline V gene. This CDR3 has 15 residues.